This T cell receptor beta chain was captured by sequencing in a study of blood T cell repertoires in COVID-19. In the study overall: In each case, the material was cDNA or gDNA derived from T cells, B-cell-depleted T cells, or PBMCs.

In the study's own analysis: Amplified reference gene primers provided the basis for estimating nucleated cell counts. The method was immunoSEQ multiplex PCR; TCRdb's version includes in-frame clones alone and lacks a portion of them. The V and J calls and the clone size are those of that table, but D and trimming were determined from the DNA. The sample has tens of thousands of clones, 90% seen once. With 5 bases removed from V and 0 bases from J, the gap between germline ends came to 5 bases. The CDR3 consists of 12 residues. This chain joins TRBV12-3 or TRBV12-4 and TRBJ2-7; D ambiguous. The TCR was taken from a woman older than 75 with acute or convalescent COVID-19. The sample taken for sequencing was peripheral blood. CDR3 sequence (DNA): TGTGCCAGCAGTCCCAACTCCTACGAGCAGTACTTC. It translates to CASSPNSYEQYF.